Presented here are 31 T cell receptor beta chains from one specimen sequenced in a study of blood T cell repertoires in COVID-19. Method: immunoSEQ multiplex PCR; TCRdb's copy keeps in-frame clones and lacks some. The top ten clones hold approximately 21% of a sample with roughly 57,000 clones, about 80% of them seen once. The source material was peripheral blood. All receptors come from a man younger than 45 with COVID-19, enrolled during active disease.

This clone is a singleton in its sample. The V and J genes are TRBV10-1 and TRBJ2-3; 7 positions agree with TRBD1. CDR3 length: 13 amino acids. J gave up 4 bases and V 6 bases, and 4 bases lay outside the gene matches. Germline CDR1 is WNHNN and CDR2 is SYGVQD (reference sequence). CDR3 amino acids: CASSQQGADTQYF. Written as DNA, the CDR3 is TGCGCCAGCAGCCAGCAGGGGGCAGATACGCAGTATTTT.

The V and J genes are TRBV10-3 and TRBJ2-2, with D perhaps matching TRBD1 (6 bases). Looked up from germline, CDR1 is ENHRY and CDR2 is SYGVKD. V lost 0 bases, J lost 8 bases, and 13 bases lay in between. This CDR3 comprises 15 residues. CDR3 nucleotide sequence: TGTGCCATCAGTGAGTCCCCAGGGGCATCGGGGGAGCTGTTTTTT. The encoded protein is CAISESPGASGELFF.

V and J are TRBV6-5 and TRBJ1-2, with TRBD1 identical over 7 bases. V shed 8 bases and J 5 bases; nucleotides not matched to a gene: 11. This CDR3 contains 14 residues. From germline, CDR1 is MNHEY and CDR2 SVGAGI. The CDR3 DNA reads as TGTGCCAGCGGCAACTCCGGGACAGTTTATGGCTACACCTTC. As protein: CASGNSGTVYGYTF.

This clone was counted a single time. This sequence joins TRBV10-3 and TRBJ2-7; D is perhaps TRBD1 (5 bases). V was trimmed by 2 bases and J by 2 bases, leaving 10 bases between them. The CDR3 spans 14 residues. Germline V gene lookup returns CDR1 ENHRY and CDR2 SYGVKD. The CDR3 DNA reads as TGTGCCATCAGTGAGAAGGGGCTCGCCTACGAGCAGTACTTC. Its translation: CAISEKGLAYEQYF.

The rearrangement uses TRBV18 and TRBJ2-1; 8 positions match TRBD2. This CDR3 spans 15 amino acids. V lost 6 bases and J lost 0; bases outside the gene matches: 4. From germline, CDR1 is KGHSH and CDR2 LQKENI. Written as DNA, the CDR3 is TGTGCCAGCTCTCGGGGGGGGAGCTCCTACAATGAGCAGTTCTTC. This codes for CASSRGGSSYNEQFF.

CDR3 sequence (DNA): TGTGCCAGCAGCCCCGGGACAGGCTTTCTCTACGAGCAGTACTTC. Protein product: CASSPGTGFLYEQYF. The gene calls are TRBV7-6 and TRBJ2-7; 8 bases line up with TRBD1. This CDR3 contains 15 residues. The V and J ends lost 5 bases and 3 bases, in that order; junction bases with no gene match: 9. From germline, CDR1 is SGHVS and CDR2 FNYEAQ.

The V call is TRBV7-9, the J call TRBJ1-1, with D perhaps TRBD1 (6 bases). Germline-derived CDR1 and CDR2 are SEHNR and FQNEAQ (reference sequence). The length of the CDR3 is 13 residues. Trimming took 6 bases from V and 2 from J, leaving 10 bases between them. CDR3 residues: CASRMGANTEAFF. The CDR3, as DNA: TGTGCCAGCAGGATGGGGGCTAACACTGAAGCTTTCTTT.

This clone was detected once. The V and J genes are TRBV13 and TRBJ2-1; a weak D match, TRBD1 (6 bases). Trimming pared 5 bases from V and 8 bases from J, leaving 16 bases between. Germline V lookup: CDR1 PRHDT, CDR2 FYEKMQ (reference sequence). This CDR3 contains 14 residues. CDR3 bases: TGTGCCAGCAGCCGCCTAGGGGGTAAGCATGAGCAGTTCTTC. Its translation is CASSRLGGKHEQFF. The variable domain in full, completed from reference TRBV13 and TRBJ2-1, reads AAGVIQSPRHLIKEKRETATLKCYPIPRHDTVYWYQQGPGQDPQFLISFYEKMQSDKGSIPDRFSAQQFSDYHSELNMSSLELGDSALYFCASSRLGGKHEQFFGPGTRLTVL.

This clone was recorded only once. This chain uses TRBV30 with TRBJ1-3; possibly TRBD1 for D (5 bases). CDR3 length: 14 amino acids. From germline, CDR1 is GTSNPN and CDR2 SVGIG (reference sequence). V lost 3 bases and J 7 bases, leaving 16 bases between the germline ends. The CDR3: CAWRPGRGVNTIYF. For the CDR3, the DNA is TGTGCCTGGAGACCGGGACGCGGGGTGAACACCATATATTTT.

V and J are TRBV4-2 and TRBJ1-4, with 7 bases aligning to TRBD1. The CDR3 runs to 16 residues. The J segment lost 7 bases and the V segment lost 4 bases, leaving 12 bases of the junction unmatched. Germline lookup yields CDR1 LGHNA and CDR2 YNFKEQ. The CDR3 coding sequence is TGTGCCAGCAGCCGCAATTTCAGGGGGGATATTGAAAAACTGTTTTTT. This gives the protein CASSRNFRGDIEKLFF.

This chain connects TRBV7-9 to TRBJ2-7, with unresolved D. The CDR3 spans 14 residues. V lost 2 bases to trimming and J lost 2 bases, with 10 bases between them. Looked up from germline, CDR1 is SEHNR and CDR2 is FQNEAQ (reference sequence). CDR3 in DNA: TGTGCCAGCAGCTTAACAATTCGGGCCTACGAGCAGTACTTC. It translates to CASSLTIRAYEQYF.

V and J are TRBV19 and TRBJ2-1; tentative D call: TRBD1 (8 bases). V gave up 4 bases and J gave up 3 bases, with 16 bases separating them. CDR1 and CDR2 (germline): LNHDA, SQIVND (reference sequence). The CDR3 covers 16 residues. The CDR3 region is CASSTSHRGGYNEQFF. CDR3 in DNA: TGTGCCAGTAGTACGTCCCACAGGGGGGGCTACAATGAGCAGTTCTTC.

The chain links TRBV19 to TRBJ2-3; D gene unclear. Germline CDR1 LNHDA, CDR2 SQIVND (reference sequence). V lost 3 bases and J lost 2, with 6 bases in between. This CDR3 is built from 13 residues. The CDR3 protein is CASSIKPTDTQYF. The CDR3 bases are TGTGCCAGTAGTATTAAGCCCACAGATACGCAGTATTTT.

The rearrangement uses TRBV18 and TRBJ2-1, with D possibly being TRBD2 (5 bases). V lost 3 bases to trimming and J lost 10 bases, with 13 bases between them. Germline-derived CDR1 and CDR2 are KGHSH and LQKENI. CDR3 length: 13 amino acids. The CDR3 reads CASSPGSPREQFF. In nucleotides, the CDR3 is TGTGCCAGCTCACCTGGGAGTCCGCGGGAGCAGTTCTTC.

This clone was recorded a few times. V usage is TRBV3-1 (or the pseudogene TRBV3-2) and J usage is TRBJ1-2; D remains ambiguous. The CDR3 covers 12 residues. V lost 1 base and J 10 bases, leaving 10 bases between the germline ends. The germline gives CDR1 LGHDT, CDR2 YNNKEL (reference sequence). CDR3 sequence reads: CASSQGRQIYTF. In nucleotides, the CDR3 is TGTGCCAGCAGCCAAGGGAGGCAGATCTACACCTTC.

The chain employs TRBV7-2 and TRBJ2-7; D unresolved. V dropped 5 bases and J dropped 2 bases, with 10 bases sitting between them. This CDR3 region has 13 residues. From germline, CDR1 is SGHTA and CDR2 FQGNSA. The CDR3 is CASSTLPPYEQYF. In DNA, the CDR3 is TGTGCCAGCAGCACCCTACCACCCTACGAGCAGTACTTC. The variable domain in full, completed from reference TRBV7-2 and TRBJ2-7, reads GAGVSQSPSNKVTEKGKDVELRCDPISGHTALYWYRQSLGQGLEFLIYFQGNSAPDKSGLPSDRFSAERTGGSVSTLTIQRTQQEDSAVYLCASSTLPPYEQYFGPGTRLTVT.

This clone is a singleton in its sample. The CDR3 protein is CAWSRGLEDGYTF. The DNA for the CDR3 is TGTGCCTGGAGTAGAGGGTTGGAAGATGGCTACACCTTC. This chain joins TRBV30 and TRBJ1-2, with unresolved D. Germline loops: CDR1 GTSNPN, CDR2 SVGIG (reference sequence). This CDR3 contains 13 residues. The V end lost 2 bases, the J end lost 6 bases, and 13 bases lay between the germline ends.

V and J are TRBV9 and TRBJ1-2; D is perhaps TRBD1 (6 bases). The CDR3 runs 16 residues. Deletions cut 4 bases from V and 8 bases from J, with 24 bases between. Germline V gene sequence: CDR1 SGDLS, CDR2 YYNGEE. The CDR3 DNA reads TGTGCCAGCAGCCTTACCGCGACACAGGGTTATTTGGGCTACACCTTC. It specifies CASSLTATQGYLGYTF.

J is TRBJ2-6 and V is TRBV6-1; 7 bases match TRBD1. V was clipped by 2 bases and J by 0 bases; unmatched bases: 10. The germline V gene has CDR1 MNHNS and CDR2 SASEGT. This CDR3 is 19 amino acids long. The CDR3 region is CASSELRQGFHSGANVLTF. The CDR3 nucleotides read TGTGCCAGCAGTGAATTAAGACAGGGCTTCCACTCTGGGGCCAACGTCCTGACTTTC.

The CDR3 DNA reads as TGCGCCAGCAGCCAAGCGGCTCAGACAGGGAATAATTCACCCCTCCACTTT. This gives the protein CASSQAAQTGNNSPLHF. The chain couples TRBV4-1 to TRBJ1-6; 7 bases align to TRBD1. The CDR3 length is 17 residues. Germline V lookup: CDR1 MGHRA, CDR2 YSYEKL. The J segment lost 5 bases and the V segment lost 1 base, leaving 8 bases of the junction unmatched.

This clone is labeled as medium-sized (0.01 to 0.1%). The chain couples TRBV25-1 to TRBJ2-2, with TRBD2 matching 8 bases. V was pared by 3 bases and J by 3 bases, with 0 bases of the junction left unmatched. This CDR3 has 14 residues. Germline V gene lookup returns CDR1 MGHDK and CDR2 SYGVNS. CDR3 amino acids: CASSDGRDTGELFF. CDR3 nucleotide sequence: TGTGCCAGCAGTGACGGGAGGGACACCGGGGAGCTGTTTTTT.

The chain is built from TRBV5-6 and TRBJ2-7; the D is unclear. This CDR3 contains 12 residues. Trimming shortened V by 1 base and J by 3 bases, and 5 bases separated the two germline ends. Per the germline V gene, CDR1 is SGHDT and CDR2 is YYEEEE. The CDR3 is CASSLSFYEQYF. The CDR3, as DNA: TGTGCCAGCAGCTTGAGCTTCTACGAGCAGTACTTC.

This rearrangement joins TRBV3-1 (or the pseudogene TRBV3-2) to TRBJ1-2; 9 positions match TRBD1. The ends lost 4 bases at V and 1 base at J; junction bases unmatched: 4. Germline-derived CDR1 and CDR2 are LGHDT and YNNKEL (reference sequence). The CDR3 is 15 residues long. The CDR3 protein is CASSPRDRDNYGYTF. CDR3 DNA sequence: TGTGCCAGCAGCCCCCGGGACAGGGATAACTATGGCTACACCTTC.

The rearrangement joins TRBV3-1 (or the pseudogene TRBV3-2) to TRBJ2-7, with TRBD2 matching over 7 bases. Germline V gives CDR1 LGHDT, CDR2 YNNKEL (reference sequence). This CDR3 region has 14 residues. Trimming cost V 2 bases and J 5 bases; bases outside gene matches: 6. DNA of the CDR3: TGTGCCAGCAGCCAATATGGCGGGAGAAACGAGCAGTACTTC. This translates into CASSQYGGRNEQYF.

The chain employs TRBV2 and TRBJ2-7; D perhaps matches TRBD2 (6 bases). Germline loops: CDR1 SNHLY, CDR2 FYNNEI. CDR3 length equals 15 residues. V shed 10 bases and J shed 0 bases, with 19 bases lying between them. The CDR3 region is CAITPLAEDSYEQYF. CDR3 sequence (DNA): TGTGCCATCACACCACTAGCCGAGGACTCCTACGAGCAGTACTTC.

This clone was counted only a few times. The V call is TRBV2, the J call TRBJ1-5, with a tentative D call TRBD1 (6 bases). The CDR3 spans 13 residues. Looked up from germline, CDR1 is SNHLY and CDR2 is FYNNEI. V lost 7 bases and J 7 bases, leaving 14 bases between the germline ends. In nucleotides, the CDR3 is TGTGCCAGCAAGAAGCGCAGGGGCCAGCCCCAGCATTTT. It is translated as CASKKRRGQPQHF.

The chain uses TRBV27 and TRBJ2-1; TRBD2 aligns across 7 bases. V lost 6 bases and J lost 6; bases outside the gene matches: 8. Germline V lookup: CDR1 MNHEY, CDR2 SMNVEV (reference sequence). This CDR3 has 14 residues. The CDR3 DNA follows: TGTGCCAGCAGGACTAGCCCTAAAAGCAATGAGCAGTTCTTC. Its protein is CASRTSPKSNEQFF.

CDR3 nucleotides: TGTGCCAGCACTTCCGGGACTAGCCTAAACGTCATCACAGATACGCAGTATTTT. It yields the protein CASTSGTSLNVITDTQYF. This sequence joins TRBV4-2 and TRBJ2-3; 9 bases align to TRBD2. Germline-derived CDR1 and CDR2 are LGHNA and YNFKEQ. Unmatched junction bases numbered 16, after V lost 7 bases and J lost 2 bases. There are 18 residues in the CDR3.

The V and J genes are TRBV7-8 and TRBJ1-5, with D maybe TRBD1 (6 bases). The V end was cut by 2 bases, the J end by 9 bases, with 17 bases between. The CDR3 spans 15 residues. The germline V gene encodes CDR1 SGHVS and CDR2 FQNEAQ. The CDR3 here is CASSLFAGEGVPQHF. CDR3 nucleotide sequence: TGTGCCAGCAGCTTATTCGCAGGGGAGGGGGTGCCCCAGCATTTT.

This clone has only one observation. The rearrangement uses TRBV30 and TRBJ1-5, with D tentatively TRBD1 (5 bases). There are 13 residues in the CDR3. Germline V gives CDR1 GTSNPN, CDR2 SVGIG (reference sequence). Trimming stripped 0 bases from V and 3 bases from J, with 6 bases between. The CDR3 reads CAWSVRDNQPQHF. CDR3 coding DNA: TGTGCCTGGAGTGTCAGGGACAATCAGCCCCAGCATTTT.

J is TRBJ1-5 and V is TRBV28; TRBD1 matches 7 bases. This CDR3 has 19 residues. From germline, CDR1 is MDHEN and CDR2 SYDVKM. V trimming: 5 bases; J trimming: 4 bases; junction bases outside the gene matches: 20. This CDR3 is CASSPAPTGARVKNQPQHF. CDR3 in DNA: TGTGCCAGCAGTCCCGCGCCCACAGGGGCAAGGGTAAAGAATCAGCCCCAGCATTTT.